These T cell receptor beta chains were read from a single sample in a study of monozygotic twins with inflammatory bowel disease. No DNA is given; TCRdb re-called the 5' RACE reads and lists each CDR3 protein once. The sample table includes approximately 340,000 distinct CDR3 sequences. The sequenced sample was blood. The receptors come from a human donor with ulcerative colitis or Crohn's disease, or a healthy co-twin of an affected twin (not recorded which). Both conserved end residues are part of each CDR3.

j_call	v_call	cdr3_aa
TRBJ2-7	TRBV5-1	CASSLEPYEQYF
TRBJ2-5	TRBV7-8	CASSFWASGETQYF
TRBJ2-2	TRBV12-3/TRBV12-4	CASSFRGGTGELFF
TRBJ1-2	TRBV20-1	CSASLDPTAGGYTF
TRBJ2-1	TRBV27	CASGEVGVGDEQFF
TRBJ2-1	TRBV27	CASGKRGAGNEQFF
TRBJ2-3	TRBV7-2	CASSLALGAGDTQYF
TRBJ2-2	TRBV9	CASSAAVGYTGELFF
TRBJ1-2	TRBV20-1	CSARGTTGNYGYTF
TRBJ1-2	TRBV18	CASSMDLNYGYTF
TRBJ1-5	TRBV28	CASSLRTWTGRNQPQHF
TRBJ2-1	TRBV4-3	CASSQGGGGHSLIF
TRBJ2-1	TRBV20-1	CSARDGTILLDEQFF
TRBJ1-2	TRBV5-1	CASSLGANYGYTF
TRBJ2-7	TRBV15	CASSKGRSSYEQYF
TRBJ1-1	TRBV5-1	CASSRQQGKNTEAFF
TRBJ2-7	TRBV10-3	CAISVELSYEQYF
TRBJ2-1	TRBV5-1	CASSEGSNNEQFF
TRBJ2-7	TRBV4-1	CASSQRLPYKQGIYEQYF
TRBJ1-1	TRBV7-8	CASSFFVGWGNTEAFF
TRBJ2-2	TRBV25-1	CASSEFGTNTGELFF
TRBJ2-1	TRBV6-1	CASTKTRNNEQFF
TRBJ2-7	TRBV5-1	CASSAAPAYEQYF
TRBJ2-7	TRBV29-1	CSAGQGRYEQYF
TRBJ2-5	TRBV12-3/TRBV12-4	CASSLGGLFETQYF
TRBJ2-7	TRBV27	CASSSLLAAREQYF
TRBJ2-5	TRBV28	CASRDVYPRQETQYF
TRBJ2-6	TRBV5-1	CASSPDSAGANVLTF
TRBJ1-1	TRBV30	CALDRTFNTEAFF
TRBJ2-7	TRBV5-1	CASRSDRADEQYF
TRBJ2-7	TRBV28	CASGSGVPYEQYF
TRBJ1-4	TRBV12-3/TRBV12-4	CASRWDSTDEKLFF
TRBJ2-7	TRBV27	CASSYRGPYEQYF
TRBJ2-7	TRBV20-1	CSAPGDTSYEQYF
TRBJ1-3	TRBV9	CASSSNSGNTIYF
TRBJ2-2	TRBV20-1	CSASPRGDTGELFF
TRBJ2-7	TRBV18	CASSPAGGSEQYF
TRBJ1-2	TRBV5-1	CASSSGSNYGYTF
TRBJ2-5	TRBV4-1	CASSQDPGRFQETQYF
TRBJ2-7	TRBV3-1	CASSHLRSDKSYEQYF